This T cell receptor beta chain originates from a study of response to subunit inactivated influenza vaccine. Trimming removed 0 bases at V and 0 bases at J, with 13 bases between. Germline values: CDR1 SGHRS, CDR2 YFSETQ. The CDR3 consists of 16 residues. At least ten counts were recorded for this clonotype. Its antigen is unidentified. Study-level results: T cells newly recruited by each seasonal influenza vaccination are few, the authors suggested.

TCRdb processed the RT-PCR reads anew with MiXCR; each CDR3 protein has one entry. Of around 520,000 distinct CDR3 sequences in the sample, about 11% were seen once. The clonotype comes from a man aged 50-59 years who received an inactivated influenza vaccine. Material: PBMCs from blood, obtained on the day of vaccination. The V and J genes are TRBV5-1 and TRBJ2-7, with D perhaps TRBD1 (6 bases). CDR3 sequence reads: CASSLGQTGLSYEQYF. In DNA, the CDR3 is TGCGCCAGCAGCTTGGGTCAGACAGGACTCTCCTACGAGCAGTACTTC.